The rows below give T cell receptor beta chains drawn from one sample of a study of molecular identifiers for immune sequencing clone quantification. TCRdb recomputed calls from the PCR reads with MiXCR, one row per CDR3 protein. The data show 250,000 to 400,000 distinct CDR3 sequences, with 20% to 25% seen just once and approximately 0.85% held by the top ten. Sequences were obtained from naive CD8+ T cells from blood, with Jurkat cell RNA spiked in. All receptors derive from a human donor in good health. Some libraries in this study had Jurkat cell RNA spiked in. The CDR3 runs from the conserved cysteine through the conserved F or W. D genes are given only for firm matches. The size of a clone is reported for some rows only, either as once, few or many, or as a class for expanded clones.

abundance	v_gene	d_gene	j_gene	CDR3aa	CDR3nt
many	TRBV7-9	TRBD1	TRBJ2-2	CASSPTGTGNTGELFF	TGTGCCAGCAGCCCAACCGGGACAGGAAACACCGGGGAGCTGTTTTTT
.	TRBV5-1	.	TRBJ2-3	CASSLAGGTVDTQYF	TGCGCCAGCAGCTTGGCCGGGGGAACCGTAGATACGCAGTATTTT
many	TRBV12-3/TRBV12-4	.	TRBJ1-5	CASQRAMGGNQPQHF	TGTGCCAGCCAAAGGGCCATGGGAGGCAATCAGCCCCAGCATTTT
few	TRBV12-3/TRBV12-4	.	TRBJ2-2	CASSLSGLDTGELFF	TGTGCCAGCAGTTTATCCGGGCTCGACACCGGGGAGCTGTTTTTT
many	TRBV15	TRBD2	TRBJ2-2	CATSSTGGTGELFF	TGTGCCACCAGCAGTACGGGGGGGACCGGGGAGCTGTTTTTT
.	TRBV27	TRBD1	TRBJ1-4	CASRGQGLWKQFF	TGTGCCAGCAGGGGACAGGGTCTTTGGAAACAGTTTTTT
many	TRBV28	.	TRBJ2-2	CASSSLYGGELFF	TGTGCCAGCAGTTCACTCTATGGCGGGGAGCTGTTTTTT
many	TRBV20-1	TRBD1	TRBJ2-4	CSAIDREYESKNIQYF	TGCAGTGCTATAGACAGGGAGTATGAGTCCAAAAACATTCAGTACTTC
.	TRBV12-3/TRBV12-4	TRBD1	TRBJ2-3	CASSFEDRATDTQYF	TGTGCCAGCAGTTTCGAGGACAGGGCCACAGATACGCAGTATTTT
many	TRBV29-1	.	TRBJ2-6	CSVEWPPGANVLTF	TGCAGCGTTGAATGGCCGCCTGGGGCCAACGTCCTGACTTTC
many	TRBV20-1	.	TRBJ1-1	CSARDTWANTEAFF	TGCAGTGCTAGAGATACTTGGGCCAACACTGAAGCTTTCTTT
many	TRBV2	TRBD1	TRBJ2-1	CASSPKPGQGADEQFF	TGTGCCAGCAGCCCAAAACCGGGACAGGGGGCGGATGAGCAGTTCTTC
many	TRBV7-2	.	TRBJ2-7	CASSSRGSYYEQYF	TGTGCCAGCAGCTCCCGGGGCAGCTACTACGAGCAGTACTTC
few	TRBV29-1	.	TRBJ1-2	CSVEEVIGYGYTF	TGCAGCGTTGAAGAAGTTATCGGATATGGCTACACCTTC
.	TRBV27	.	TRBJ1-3	CASSPLPGSGNTIYF	TGTGCCAGCAGCCCTCTCCCCGGCTCTGGAAACACCATATATTTT
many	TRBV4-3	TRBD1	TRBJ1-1	CASSQQGVGAFF	TGCGCCAGCAGCCAGCAGGGGGTCGGAGCTTTCTTT
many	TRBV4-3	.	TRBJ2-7	CASSQSADQFYEQYF	TGCGCCAGCAGCCAATCCGCAGATCAGTTCTACGAGCAGTACTTC
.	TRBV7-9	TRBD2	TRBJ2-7	CASSSPGLAAHEQYF	TGTGCCAGCAGTTCCCCGGGACTAGCGGCCCACGAGCAGTACTTC
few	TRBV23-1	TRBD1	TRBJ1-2	CASSQSCRGRLYGYTF	TGCGCCAGCAGTCAATCGTGCAGGGGGCGGCTGTATGGCTACACCTTC
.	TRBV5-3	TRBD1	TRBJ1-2	CASSPEGATNYGYTF	TGTGCCAGCAGCCCGGAGGGGGCTACTAACTATGGCTACACCTTC
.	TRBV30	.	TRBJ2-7	CASTGISTYEQYF	TGTGCCTCAACAGGGATTTCAACCTACGAGCAGTACTTC
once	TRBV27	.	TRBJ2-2	CASSARARTMTGELFF	TGTGCCAGCAGTGCCCGAGCCAGGACTATGACCGGGGAGCTGTTTTTT
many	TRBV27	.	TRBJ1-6	CASSLGPHYGLHF	TGTGCCAGCAGTTTAGGACCCCATTATGGCCTCCACTTT
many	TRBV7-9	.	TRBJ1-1	CASSYPRGVGAEAFF	TGTGCCAGCAGCTACCCCCGCGGGGTAGGAGCTGAAGCTTTCTTT
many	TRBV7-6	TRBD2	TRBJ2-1	CASSPRTSGNYNEQFF	TGTGCCAGCAGCCCACGGACTAGCGGGAACTACAATGAGCAGTTCTTC
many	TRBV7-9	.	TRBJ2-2	CASSLDPRLTTRTGELFF	TGTGCCAGCAGCTTAGACCCCCGACTCACCACCCGCACCGGGGAGCTGTTTTTT
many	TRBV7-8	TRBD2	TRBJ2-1	CASSAIPAGVEQFF	TGTGCCAGCAGCGCGATCCCAGCGGGGGTTGAGCAGTTCTTC
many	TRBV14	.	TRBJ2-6	CASSGGPGANVLTF	TGTGCCAGCAGCGGGGGCCCTGGGGCCAACGTCCTGACTTTC
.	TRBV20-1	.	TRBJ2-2	CSAPGTGELFF	TGCAGTGCCCCCGGCACCGGGGAGCTGTTTTTT
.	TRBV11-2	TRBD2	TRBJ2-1	CASSLSSGGNEQFF	TGTGCCAGCAGCTTAAGTAGCGGGGGCAATGAGCAGTTCTTC
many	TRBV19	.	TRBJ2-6	CASSIGPQYDWANVLTF	TGTGCCAGTAGTATAGGGCCCCAATACGACTGGGCCAACGTCCTGACTTTC
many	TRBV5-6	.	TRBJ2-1	CASSLGHLGKSSYNEQFF	TGTGCCAGCAGCTTGGGACACCTCGGCAAAAGCTCCTACAATGAGCAGTTCTTC
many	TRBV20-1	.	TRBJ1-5	CSARAWGGNQPQHF	TGCAGTGCTAGGGCCTGGGGTGGCAATCAGCCCCAGCATTTT
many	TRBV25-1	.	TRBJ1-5	CASSGWGSNQPQHF	TGTGCCAGCAGCGGGTGGGGGAGCAATCAGCCCCAGCATTTT
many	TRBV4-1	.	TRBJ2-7	CASSQEDRLYEQYF	TGCGCCAGCAGCCAAGAGGACCGCCTCTACGAGCAGTACTTC
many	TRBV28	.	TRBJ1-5	CASSSPVGHQPQHF	TGTGCCAGCAGTTCCCCGGTGGGTCATCAGCCCCAGCATTTT
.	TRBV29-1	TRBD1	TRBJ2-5	CSVVTGGPQETQYF	TGCAGCGTTGTGACAGGGGGGCCCCAAGAGACCCAGTACTTC
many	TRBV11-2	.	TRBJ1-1	CASSLQTMNTEAFF	TGTGCCAGCAGCTTGCAGACTATGAACACTGAAGCTTTCTTT
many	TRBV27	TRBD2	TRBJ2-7	CASSSQGGTYEQYF	TGTGCCAGCAGTTCCCAGGGAGGGACCTACGAGCAGTACTTC
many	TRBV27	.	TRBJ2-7	CASSLRGASSYEQYF	TGTGCCAGCAGTTTACGCGGGGCTAGCAGTTACGAGCAGTACTTC
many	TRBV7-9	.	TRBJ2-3	CASSPRFLPSTDTQYF	TGTGCCAGCAGCCCTAGGTTCCTCCCTAGCACAGATACGCAGTATTTT
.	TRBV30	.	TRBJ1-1	CAWSPPDRNTEAFF	TGTGCCTGGAGTCCTCCCGACAGGAACACTGAAGCTTTCTTT